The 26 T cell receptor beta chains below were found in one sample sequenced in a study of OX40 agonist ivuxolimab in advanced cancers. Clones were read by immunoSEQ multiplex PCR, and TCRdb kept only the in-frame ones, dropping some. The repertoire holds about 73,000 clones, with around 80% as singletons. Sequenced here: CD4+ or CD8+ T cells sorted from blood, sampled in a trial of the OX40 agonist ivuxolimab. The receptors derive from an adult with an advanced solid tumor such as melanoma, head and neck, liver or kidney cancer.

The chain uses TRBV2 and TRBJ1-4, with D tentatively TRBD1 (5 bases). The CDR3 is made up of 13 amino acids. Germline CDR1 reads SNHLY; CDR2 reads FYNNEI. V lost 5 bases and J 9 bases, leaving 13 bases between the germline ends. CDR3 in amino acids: CASSSFDSQKLFF. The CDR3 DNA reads TGTGCCAGCAGTTCTTTTGACAGTCAAAAACTGTTTTTT.

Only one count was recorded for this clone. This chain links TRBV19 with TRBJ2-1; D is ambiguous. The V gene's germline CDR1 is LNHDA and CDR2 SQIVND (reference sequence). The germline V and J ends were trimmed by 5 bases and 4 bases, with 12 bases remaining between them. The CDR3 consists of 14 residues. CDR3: CASSVQTRYNEQFF. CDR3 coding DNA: TGTGCCAGTAGTGTTCAGACCCGTTACAATGAGCAGTTCTTC. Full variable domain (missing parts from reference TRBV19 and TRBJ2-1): DGGITQSPKYLFRKEGQNVTLSCEQNLNHDAMYWYRQDPGQGLRLIYYSQIVNDFQKGDIAEGYSVSREKKESFPLTVTSAQKNPTAFYLCASSVQTRYNEQFFGPGTRLTVL.

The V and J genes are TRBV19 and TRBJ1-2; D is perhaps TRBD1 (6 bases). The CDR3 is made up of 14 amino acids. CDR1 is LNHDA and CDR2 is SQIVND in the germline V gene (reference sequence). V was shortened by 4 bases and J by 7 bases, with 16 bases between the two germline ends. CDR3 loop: CASSTHSTGFGYTF. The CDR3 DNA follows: TGTGCCAGTAGTACTCATTCTACAGGGTTTGGCTACACCTTC.

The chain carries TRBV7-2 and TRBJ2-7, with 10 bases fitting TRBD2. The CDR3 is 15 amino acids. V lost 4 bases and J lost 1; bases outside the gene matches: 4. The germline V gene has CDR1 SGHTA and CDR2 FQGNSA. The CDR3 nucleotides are TGTGCCAGCAGCTCCTCAGCGGGGGGGTCCTACGAGCAGTACTTC. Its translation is CASSSSAGGSYEQYF.

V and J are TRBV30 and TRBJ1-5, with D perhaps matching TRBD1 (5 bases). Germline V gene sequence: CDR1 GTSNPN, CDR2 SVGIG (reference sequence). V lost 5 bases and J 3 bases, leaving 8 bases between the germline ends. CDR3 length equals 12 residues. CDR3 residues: CAWGTLNQPQHF. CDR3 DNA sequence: TGTGCCTGGGGGACGCTCAATCAGCCCCAGCATTTT.

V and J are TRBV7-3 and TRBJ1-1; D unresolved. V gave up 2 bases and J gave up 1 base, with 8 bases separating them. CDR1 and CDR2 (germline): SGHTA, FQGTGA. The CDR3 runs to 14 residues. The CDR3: CASSLFVGNTEAFF. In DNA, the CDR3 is TGTGCCAGCAGCTTATTCGTAGGGAACACTGAAGCTTTCTTT.

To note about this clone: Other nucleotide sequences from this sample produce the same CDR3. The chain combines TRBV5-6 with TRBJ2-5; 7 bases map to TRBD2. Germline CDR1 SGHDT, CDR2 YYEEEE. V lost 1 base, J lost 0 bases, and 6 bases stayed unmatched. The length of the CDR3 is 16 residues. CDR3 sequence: CASSLRGRAYQETQYF. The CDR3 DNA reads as TGTGCCAGCAGCTTGAGAGGGAGGGCGTACCAAGAGACCCAGTACTTC.

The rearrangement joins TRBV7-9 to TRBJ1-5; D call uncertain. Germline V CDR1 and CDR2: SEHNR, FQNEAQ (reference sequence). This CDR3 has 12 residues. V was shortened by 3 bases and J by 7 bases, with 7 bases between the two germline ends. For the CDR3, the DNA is TGTGCCAGCAGCTTTGATCAACAGCCCCAGCATTTT. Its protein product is CASSFDQQPQHF.

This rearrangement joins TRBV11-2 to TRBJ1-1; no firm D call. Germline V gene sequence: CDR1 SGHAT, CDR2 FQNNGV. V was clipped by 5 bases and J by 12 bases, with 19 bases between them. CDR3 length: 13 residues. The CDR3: CASSLGSLLHPFF. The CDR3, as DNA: TGTGCCAGCAGCCTAGGGAGCCTCCTCCACCCTTTCTTT. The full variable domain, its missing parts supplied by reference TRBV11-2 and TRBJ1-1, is EAGVAQSPRYKIIEKRQSVAFWCNPISGHATLYWYQQILGQGPKLLIQFQNNGVVDDSQLPKDRFSAERLKGVDSTLKIQPAKLEDSAVYLCASSLGSLLHPFFGQGTRLTVV.

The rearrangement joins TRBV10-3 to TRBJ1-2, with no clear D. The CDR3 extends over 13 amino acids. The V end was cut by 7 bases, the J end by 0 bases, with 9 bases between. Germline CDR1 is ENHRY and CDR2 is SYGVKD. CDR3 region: CAITREANYGYTF. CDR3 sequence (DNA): TGTGCCATCACCCGGGAAGCTAACTATGGCTACACCTTC.

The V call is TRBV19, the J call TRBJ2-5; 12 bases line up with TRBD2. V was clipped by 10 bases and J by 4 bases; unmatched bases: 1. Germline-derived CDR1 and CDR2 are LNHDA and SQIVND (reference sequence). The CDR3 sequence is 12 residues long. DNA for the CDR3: TGTGCCAAGGGACTAGCGGGAGAGACCCAGTACTTC. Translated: CAKGLAGETQYF.

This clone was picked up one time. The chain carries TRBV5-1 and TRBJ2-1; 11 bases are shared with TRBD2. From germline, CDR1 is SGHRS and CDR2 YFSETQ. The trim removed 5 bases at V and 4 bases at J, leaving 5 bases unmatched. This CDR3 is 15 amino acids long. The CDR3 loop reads CASSLAGGGYNEQFF. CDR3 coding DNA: TGCGCCAGCAGTTTAGCGGGAGGGGGTTACAATGAGCAGTTCTTC. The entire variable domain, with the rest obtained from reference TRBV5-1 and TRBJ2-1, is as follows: KAGVTQTPRYLIKTRGQQVTLSCSPISGHRSVSWYQQTPGQGLQFLFEYFSETQRNKGNFPGRFSGRQFSNSRSEMNVSTLELGDSALYLCASSLAGGGYNEQFFGPGTRLTVL.

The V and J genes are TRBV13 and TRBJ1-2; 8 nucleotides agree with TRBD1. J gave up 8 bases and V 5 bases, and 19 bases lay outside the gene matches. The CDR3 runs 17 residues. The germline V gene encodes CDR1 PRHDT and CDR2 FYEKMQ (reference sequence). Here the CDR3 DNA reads TGTGCCAGCAGCCCTCGGATGACCCAGGGGGCGATGGGGGGCTACACCTTC. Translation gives CASSPRMTQGAMGGYTF.

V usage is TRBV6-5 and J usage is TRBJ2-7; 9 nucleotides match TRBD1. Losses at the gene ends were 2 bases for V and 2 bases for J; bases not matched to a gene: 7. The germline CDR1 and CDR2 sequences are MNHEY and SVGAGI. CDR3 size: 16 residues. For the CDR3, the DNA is TGTGCCAGCAGTTACCTCGGACAGGGGACCCCCTACGAGCAGTACTTC. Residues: CASSYLGQGTPYEQYF.

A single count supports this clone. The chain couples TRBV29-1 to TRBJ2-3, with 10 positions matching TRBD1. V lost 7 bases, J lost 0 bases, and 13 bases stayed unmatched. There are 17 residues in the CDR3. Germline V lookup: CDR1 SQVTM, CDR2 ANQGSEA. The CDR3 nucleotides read TGCAGCGGGGGGACAGGGGCCCAATTCCCTAGCACAGATACGCAGTATTTT. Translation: CSGGTGAQFPSTDTQYF.

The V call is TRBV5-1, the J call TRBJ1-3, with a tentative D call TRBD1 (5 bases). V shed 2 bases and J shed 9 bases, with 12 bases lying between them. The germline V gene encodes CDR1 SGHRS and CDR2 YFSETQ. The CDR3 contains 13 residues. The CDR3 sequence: CASSFDDRGTIYF. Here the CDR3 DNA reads TGCGCCAGCAGCTTTGATGACAGAGGCACCATATATTTT.

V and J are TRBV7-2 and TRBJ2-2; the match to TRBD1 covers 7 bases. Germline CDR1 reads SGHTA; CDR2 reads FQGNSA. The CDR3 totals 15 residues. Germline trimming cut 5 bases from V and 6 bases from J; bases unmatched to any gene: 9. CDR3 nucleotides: TGTGCCAGCAGCCGGGATGGACAGGCGGCCGGGGAGCTGTTTTTT. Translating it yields CASSRDGQAAGELFF.

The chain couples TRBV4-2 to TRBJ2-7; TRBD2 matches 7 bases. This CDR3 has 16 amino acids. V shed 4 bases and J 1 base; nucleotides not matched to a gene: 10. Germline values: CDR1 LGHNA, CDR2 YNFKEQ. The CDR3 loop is CASSRLTSANSYEQYF. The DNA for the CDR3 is TGTGCCAGCAGCCGTCTCACTAGCGCGAATTCCTACGAGCAGTACTTC.

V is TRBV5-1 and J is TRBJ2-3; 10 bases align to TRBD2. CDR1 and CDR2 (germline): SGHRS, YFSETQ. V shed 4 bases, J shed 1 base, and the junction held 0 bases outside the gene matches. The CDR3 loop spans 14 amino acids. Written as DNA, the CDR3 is TGCGCCAGCAGCGGACTAGCGGGCACAGATACGCAGTATTTT. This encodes CASSGLAGTDTQYF. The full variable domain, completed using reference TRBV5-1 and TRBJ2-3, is KAGVTQTPRYLIKTRGQQVTLSCSPISGHRSVSWYQQTPGQGLQFLFEYFSETQRNKGNFPGRFSGRQFSNSRSEMNVSTLELGDSALYLCASSGLAGTDTQYFGPGTRLTVL.

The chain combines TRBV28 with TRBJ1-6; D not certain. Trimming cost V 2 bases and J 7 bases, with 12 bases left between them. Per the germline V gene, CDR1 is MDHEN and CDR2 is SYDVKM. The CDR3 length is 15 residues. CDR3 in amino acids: CASSLTGAPNSPLHF. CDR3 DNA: TGTGCCAGCAGTTTAACTGGAGCCCCAAATTCACCCCTCCACTTT.

The CDR3 region has the DNA TGTGCCAGCAGCGTGGGACAGCAGACCTACGAGCAGTACTTC. Its protein product is CASSVGQQTYEQYF. The rearrangement joins TRBV5-4 to TRBJ2-7; 7 bases line up with TRBD1. Germline values: CDR1 SGHNT, CDR2 YYREEE (reference sequence). The CDR3 is 14 amino acids. V dropped 4 bases and J dropped 2; count of bases not matched to a gene: 6.

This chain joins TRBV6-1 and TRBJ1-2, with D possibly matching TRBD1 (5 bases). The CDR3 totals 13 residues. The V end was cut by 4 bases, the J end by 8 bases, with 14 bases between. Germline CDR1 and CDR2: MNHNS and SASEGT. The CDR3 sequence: CASSGGTARGYTF. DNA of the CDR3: TGTGCCAGCAGTGGGGGGACGGCCCGGGGCTACACCTTC.

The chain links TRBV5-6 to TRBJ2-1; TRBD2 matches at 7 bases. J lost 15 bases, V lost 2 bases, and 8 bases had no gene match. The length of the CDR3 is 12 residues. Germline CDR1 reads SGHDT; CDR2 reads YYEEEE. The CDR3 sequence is CASSLPSGKRFF. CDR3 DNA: TGTGCCAGCAGCTTACCCAGCGGGAAGCGGTTCTTC.

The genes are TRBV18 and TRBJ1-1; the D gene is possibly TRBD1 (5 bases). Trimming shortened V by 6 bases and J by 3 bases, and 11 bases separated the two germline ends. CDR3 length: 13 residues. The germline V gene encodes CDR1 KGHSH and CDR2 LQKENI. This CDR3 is CASSQGEDTEAFF. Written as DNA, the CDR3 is TGTGCCAGCTCTCAAGGGGAGGACACTGAAGCTTTCTTT.

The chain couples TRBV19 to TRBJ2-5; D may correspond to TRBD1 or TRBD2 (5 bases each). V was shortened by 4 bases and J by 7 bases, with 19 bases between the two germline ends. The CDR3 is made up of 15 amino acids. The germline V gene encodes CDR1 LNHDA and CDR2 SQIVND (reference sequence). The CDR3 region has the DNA TGTGCCAGTAGTAGGGACGCACCAAAGGCGGGGACCCAGTACTTC. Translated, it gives CASSRDAPKAGTQYF.

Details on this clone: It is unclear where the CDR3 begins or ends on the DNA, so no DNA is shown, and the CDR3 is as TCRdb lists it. The CDR3 loop is CASSFGTRETPYIF. The chain is built from TRBV7-2 and TRBJ1-3. A total of 14 residues make up the CDR3, ends included. CDR1 is SGHTA, CDR2 FQGNSA, per germline.